Listed below are T cell receptor beta chains from one sample, sequenced in a study of blood T cell repertoires in COVID-19. The table came from immunoSEQ multiplex PCR; TCRdb's copy has only in-frame clones and leaves some out. The table records 160,000 or so clones, about four fifths of them present only once. The material sequenced was PBMCs or T cells enriched from blood (not recorded which). The source of these receptors is a woman aged 55-75 years who had recovered from COVID-19. The CDR3 runs from the conserved cysteine through the conserved F or W. D genes are given only for firm matches. The size of a clone is reported for some rows only, either as once, few or many, or as a class for expanded clones.

V	size	D	J	DNA	CDR3
TRBV21-1	-	-	TRBJ1-2	TGTGCCAGCAGCAAAGAGGGCGACAGGGAGAGGTATGGCTACACCTTC	CASSKEGDRERYGYTF
TRBV7-2	-	TRBD2	TRBJ2-2	TGTGCCAGCAGCCGGGCTCAGGGAGGGACCGGGGAGCTGTTTTTT	CASSRAQGGTGELFF
TRBV30	-	TRBD1	TRBJ1-2	TGTGCCTGGAGTGTAGGGACAGGGGATGGCTACACCTTC	CAWSVGTGDGYTF
TRBV5-4	-	TRBD2	TRBJ2-3	TGTGCCAGCAGCGATCTTGGTGGTAGCGGGGATAGCACAGATACGCAGTATTTT	CASSDLGGSGDSTDTQYF
TRBV2	once	TRBD1	TRBJ1-1	TGTGCCAGCAGCAAACAGGGGGGGGACACTGAAGCTTTCTTT	CASSKQGGDTEAFF
TRBV19	once	TRBD2	TRBJ2-5	TGTGCCAGTAGTCTGAGCGGGGGGGCCTGGGAGACCCAGTACTTC	CASSLSGGAWETQYF
TRBV18	-	-	TRBJ1-1	TGTGCCAGCTCCCCCTTGCAAGGGGACACTGAAGCTTTCTTT	CASSPLQGDTEAFF
TRBV14	-	TRBD2	TRBJ2-3	TGTGCCAGCAGCCAATTTGTCGGGGGGGTACGCACAGATACGCAGTATTTT	CASSQFVGGVRTDTQYF
TRBV13	-	TRBD2	TRBJ2-5	TGTGCCAGCAGCTCCAGCGGGGGGGCGCACGAGACCCAGTACTTC	CASSSSGGAHETQYF
TRBV6-5	-	-	TRBJ1-2	TGTGCCAGCAGTTACGGCGGGGGGCTGTCTAATGGCTACACCTTC	CASSYGGGLSNGYTF
TRBV9	-	-	TRBJ1-1	TGTGCCAGCAGCCCTCCGGGCACAGGGAGTAGTAGGTCTTTCTTT	CASSPPGTGSSRSFF
TRBV19	-	TRBD1	TRBJ1-2	TGTGCCAGTAGTAGACAGGGGACCGGCTATGGCTACACCTTC	CASSRQGTGYGYTF
TRBV11-3	-	TRBD1	TRBJ2-7	TGTGCCAGCAGCGAGGAGACAGGGTTCGAGCAGTACTTC	CASSEETGFEQYF
TRBV7-8	-	TRBD1	TRBJ1-2	TGTGCCAGCAGCTTATTTGGACAGGGTTCGTACTATGGCTACACCTTC	CASSLFGQGSYYGYTF
TRBV3-1/TRBV3-2	-	TRBD1	TRBJ1-5	TGTGCCAGCAGCCCGTACGGGACAGGGGATAGCAATCAGCCCCAGCATTTT	CASSPYGTGDSNQPQHF
TRBV7-9	once	-	TRBJ1-5	TGTGCCAGCAGTCGACTTTATAGCAATCAGCCCCAGCATTTT	CASSRLYSNQPQHF
TRBV5-8	-	TRBD1	TRBJ2-2	TGTGCCAGCAGCTTGGGACAGGGTGCTGGGGAGCTGTTTTTT	CASSLGQGAGELFF
TRBV6-9	-	-	TRBJ2-5	-	CASSYSGQGAQYF
TRBV6-5	-	-	TRBJ2-5	TGTGCCAGCAGTTACGGCATCCAAGAGACCCAGTACTTC	CASSYGIQETQYF
TRBV6-1	-	-	TRBJ1-1	TGTGCCAGCAGTGAAGGCTATAAGTCCCAAGCTTTCTTT	CASSEGYKSQAFF